A single sample gave rise to the 32 T cell receptor beta chains below, sequenced in a study of PD-L1 blockade in urothelial cancer. TCRdb's table, derived via immunoSEQ multiplex PCR, lists solely in-frame clones and lacks some. The sample carries about 130,000 clones, roughly 86% recorded once. The time point is: peripheral blood 6 weeks after treatment start. The specimen was PBMCs, collected around atezolizumab (anti-PD-L1) treatment. The receptors here all came from a man between 50 and 59 years old with urothelial cancer.

This chain uses TRBV9 with TRBJ2-1; TRBD2 aligns across 13 bases. The V segment lost 6 bases and the J segment 8 bases; nucleotides outside the gene matches: 5. This CDR3 spans 14 amino acids. The germline V gene encodes CDR1 SGDLS and CDR2 YYNGEE. In DNA form, the CDR3 reads TGTGCCAGCACACGGACTAGCGGGAGTGATGAGCAGTTCTTC. Its translation is CASTRTSGSDEQFF.

The genes are TRBV6-1 and TRBJ2-7, with D maybe TRBD2 (6 bases). CDR1 is MNHNS, CDR2 SASEGT, per germline. The V end was cut by 7 bases, the J end by 2 bases, with 9 bases between. The CDR3 loop spans 12 amino acids. The DNA of the CDR3 is TGTGCCAGCAACCGACTAGCCTACGAGCAGTACTTC. Amino acids: CASNRLAYEQYF.

The J gene is TRBJ2-1, the V gene TRBV18, with no clear D. CDR1 and CDR2 from the germline V gene are KGHSH and LQKENI. The CDR3 totals 11 residues. With 3 bases removed from V and 8 bases from J, the gap between germline ends came to 5 bases. In DNA form, the CDR3 reads TGTGCCAGCTCACCGGCGGATGAGCAGTTCTTC. This sequence encodes CASSPADEQFF.

This chain connects TRBV27 to TRBJ2-5; 10 nucleotides match TRBD2. With V trimmed by 6 bases and J by 1 base, 8 bases remained unmatched. The CDR3 has 16 residues. Germline loops: CDR1 MNHEY, CDR2 SMNVEV (reference sequence). The CDR3 protein is CASSSLLAGVQETQYF. In DNA form, the CDR3 reads TGTGCCAGCAGCTCCCTCCTAGCGGGAGTCCAAGAGACCCAGTACTTC.

The table lists this clone with a count of one. The chain uses TRBV10-3 and TRBJ2-1; 9 bases are shared with TRBD2. This CDR3 has 14 residues. Unmatched junction bases numbered 4, after V lost 4 bases and J lost 6 bases. Germline V CDR1 and CDR2: ENHRY, SYGVKD. The CDR3, as DNA: TGTGCCATCAGTGTGCTAGCGGGACGCAATGAGCAGTTCTTC. The encoded protein is CAISVLAGRNEQFF.

The chain couples TRBV14 to TRBJ2-7; weak D call: TRBD1 (6 bases). The CDR3 runs 16 residues. Germline V CDR1 and CDR2: SGHDN, FVKESK. Trimming cost V 4 bases and J 0 bases, with 16 bases left between them. The CDR3 DNA reads TGTGCCAGCAGCCTAGGCCGTGGGACACCCTCCTACGAGCAGTACTTC. Encoded protein: CASSLGRGTPSYEQYF.

CDR3 coding DNA: TGTGCCAGCAGGAACCTAGCGGGAGCCTCCGAGCAGTACTTC. Translated, it gives CASRNLAGASEQYF. The chain is built from TRBV2 and TRBJ2-7; 10 bases agree with TRBD2. Trimming removed 6 bases from V and 6 bases from J; junction bases left unmatched: 8. The CDR3 sequence is 14 residues long. Germline V gene lookup returns CDR1 SNHLY and CDR2 FYNNEI.

This sequence joins TRBV6-5 and TRBJ2-5, with 9 bases matching TRBD2. The germline V gene encodes CDR1 MNHEY and CDR2 SVGAGI. The junction had 7 bases not matched to a gene; V was cut back by 5 bases and J by 3 bases. The CDR3 spans 15 residues. The CDR3 coding sequence is TGTGCCAGCAGTCATCTAGCGGGACGGAAAGAGACCCAGTACTTC. Translation gives CASSHLAGRKETQYF.

This chain connects TRBV11-1 to TRBJ2-5, with D hard to call. Germline CDR1 and CDR2: SGHAT and FQDESV (reference sequence). V lost 1 base and J 5 bases, leaving 8 bases between the germline ends. The CDR3 totals 13 residues. As DNA, the CDR3 is TGTGCCAGCAGCTTAGATCCTGAGGAGACCCAGTACTTC. Protein: CASSLDPEETQYF.

The chain carries TRBV25-1 and TRBJ1-1, with D possibly being TRBD1 (6 bases). Trimming took 5 bases from V and 1 from J, leaving 8 bases between them. This CDR3 has 13 amino acids. Per germline, CDR1 MGHDK and CDR2 SYGVNS. The CDR3 loop is CASSRTENTEAFF. The CDR3 DNA is TGTGCCAGCAGTAGGACAGAGAACACTGAAGCTTTCTTT.

V usage is TRBV27 and J usage is TRBJ2-1, with a possible D match to TRBD1 (6 bases). CDR3 length: 15 amino acids. The ends were cut back, 5 bases at V and 4 bases at J, with 15 bases in the middle. Germline lookup yields CDR1 MNHEY and CDR2 SMNVEV (reference sequence). CDR3 bases: TGTGCCAGCAGTAGCCGGGACACGACTTACAATGAGCAGTTCTTC. Amino acids: CASSSRDTTYNEQFF.

This chain joins TRBV6-5 and TRBJ1-4; TRBD1 matches at 9 bases. The CDR3 consists of 15 residues. The germline V gene encodes CDR1 MNHEY and CDR2 SVGAGI. The J segment lost 8 bases and the V segment lost 6 bases, leaving 10 bases of the junction unmatched. The CDR3 is CASRQLGTGSEKLFF. As DNA, the CDR3 is TGTGCCAGCAGACAACTGGGGACAGGGAGCGAAAAACTGTTTTTT.

The chain joins TRBV5-6 to TRBJ1-5; no clear D. CDR1 SGHDT and CDR2 YYEEEE come from the germline V gene. The CDR3 consists of 13 residues. Deletions cut 4 bases from V and 7 bases from J, with 12 bases between. CDR3 residues: CASSGGRSQPQHF. CDR3 nucleotides: TGTGCCAGCAGCGGCGGGAGGAGCCAGCCCCAGCATTTT.

The rearrangement joins TRBV19 to TRBJ1-5, with a possible D match to TRBD1 (6 bases). The germline V gene encodes CDR1 LNHDA and CDR2 SQIVND (reference sequence). V was pared by 8 bases and J by 6 bases, with 11 bases between. This CDR3 has 12 residues. This CDR3 is CASGQGFQPQHF. CDR3 DNA sequence: TGTGCCAGTGGGCAGGGGTTTCAGCCCCAGCATTTT.

The chain recombines TRBV12-5 with TRBJ2-3, with D maybe TRBD1 (6 bases). This CDR3 is 15 amino acids long. The germline V gene has CDR1 LGHNT and CDR2 FRNRAP. V lost 4 bases and J 1 base, leaving 12 bases between the germline ends. Written as DNA, the CDR3 is TGTGCTAGTGGTTCGACAGGTTCCGGCACAGATACGCAGTATTTT. This sequence encodes CASGSTGSGTDTQYF.

The V call is TRBV6-5, the J call TRBJ1-6, with D possibly being TRBD1 (6 bases). The CDR3 covers 15 residues. The V and J ends lost 6 bases and 7 bases respectively, with 16 bases between them. In germline, CDR1 is MNHEY, CDR2 SVGAGI. Written as DNA, the CDR3 is TGTGCCAGCAGACCGGACAGAACCTCGAATTCACCCCTCCACTTT. Its translation is CASRPDRTSNSPLHF.

The chain couples TRBV6-6 to TRBJ1-5, with unresolved D. Germline CDR1 is MNHNY and CDR2 is SVGAGI (reference sequence). The CDR3 covers 14 residues. Between the trimmed V and J ends, which lost 6 bases and 3 bases, there was a span of 12 bases. CDR3 nucleotides: TGTGCCAGCAGCTCCCTGGGCTACAATCAGCCCCAGCATTTT. It translates to CASSSLGYNQPQHF.

The chain couples TRBV4-2 to TRBJ2-2, with 7 bases matching TRBD2. The germline V gene has CDR1 LGHNA and CDR2 YNFKEQ. This CDR3 contains 20 residues. The ends lost 0 bases at V and 5 bases at J; junction bases unmatched: 18. The CDR3 sequence: CASSQEELRLAGRGTGELFF. In nucleotides, the CDR3 is TGTGCCAGCAGCCAAGAGGAGCTCCGTCTCGCGGGGAGGGGTACCGGGGAGCTGTTTTTT.

The chain employs TRBV28 and TRBJ2-2; D not certain. This CDR3 has 12 residues. V was shortened by 4 bases and J by 8 bases, with 8 bases between the two germline ends. Germline CDR1 and CDR2: MDHEN and SYDVKM. Here the CDR3 DNA reads TGTGCCAGCAGTTCCGTCGGGGGGGAGCTGTTTTTT. Translating gives CASSSVGGELFF.

This chain connects TRBV4-1 to TRBJ2-4; D is unresolved. Looked up from germline, CDR1 is MGHRA and CDR2 is YSYEKL. V was trimmed by 4 bases and J by 0 bases, leaving 16 bases between them. CDR3 length equals 17 residues. The DNA for the CDR3 is TGCGCCAGCAGCCCCCAGCCTGGAAGACTAGCCAAAAACATTCAGTACTTC. It codes for CASSPQPGRLAKNIQYF.

This clone was found once. This rearrangement joins TRBV11-3 to TRBJ1-1; no clear D. CDR1 and CDR2 from the germline V gene are SGHNT and YENEEA. Trimming removed 0 bases from V and 0 bases from J, with 5 bases in between. The CDR3 consists of 14 residues. CDR3 coding DNA: TGTGCCAGCAGCTTAGACGGGGTGAACACTGAAGCTTTCTTT. Amino acid sequence: CASSLDGVNTEAFF.

This clone showed up just once. The J gene is TRBJ2-1, the V gene TRBV7-2, with 7 bases matching TRBD2. Trimming removed 2 bases from V and 7 bases from J; junction bases left unmatched: 11. The CDR3 contains 16 residues. The germline gives CDR1 SGHTA, CDR2 FQGNSA. CDR3 amino acids: CASSLNGGRRSNEQFF. CDR3 bases: TGTGCCAGCAGCTTAAATGGCGGGAGAAGATCAAATGAGCAGTTCTTC.

The genes are TRBV4-1 and TRBJ2-2, with D uncertain. The CDR3 has 12 amino acids. V lost 3 bases to trimming and J lost 9 bases, with 8 bases between them. CDR1 is MGHRA and CDR2 is YSYEKL in the germline V gene. The CDR3 sequence is CASSQHNRELFF. The CDR3 nucleotides read TGCGCCAGCAGCCAGCACAACAGGGAGCTGTTTTTT.

CDR3 coding DNA: TGTGCCAGCAGTTACGACGGAGGCACTGAAGCTTTCTTT. This encodes CASSYDGGTEAFF. The chain carries TRBV6-6 and TRBJ1-1; D remains unclear. The germline gives CDR1 MNHNY, CDR2 SVGAGI (reference sequence). V lost 2 bases to trimming and J lost 4 bases, with 8 bases between them. The CDR3 loop spans 13 amino acids.

This clone appeared a few times. The genes are TRBV18 and TRBJ2-7; 8 nucleotides line up with TRBD1. CDR3 size: 16 residues. V lost 2 bases and J lost 2; bases outside the gene matches: 8. Germline V CDR1 and CDR2: KGHSH, LQKENI. CDR3 residues: CASSPSTGQGPYEQYF. The CDR3 DNA is TGTGCCAGCTCACCATCGACCGGACAGGGTCCCTACGAGCAGTACTTC.

The rearrangement uses TRBV5-1 and TRBJ2-1; 11 nucleotides match TRBD2. This CDR3 has 16 amino acids. Germline V lookup: CDR1 SGHRS, CDR2 YFSETQ. Losses at the gene ends were 2 bases for V and 4 bases for J; bases not matched to a gene: 5. CDR3 residues: CASSFTSGSVYNEQFF. In DNA form, the CDR3 reads TGCGCCAGCAGCTTTACTAGCGGGAGTGTGTACAATGAGCAGTTCTTC.

CDR3 in DNA: TGTGCCAGTAGCGGGGGCCCCTACAATGAGCAGTTCTTC. Its translation is CASSGGPYNEQFF. The chain couples TRBV7-3 to TRBJ2-1; 9 nucleotides agree with TRBD2. V lost 9 bases to trimming and J lost 2 bases; unmatched junction nucleotides: 2. The CDR3 loop spans 13 amino acids. The germline CDR1 and CDR2 sequences are SGHTA and FQGTGA. The full variable domain, in which reference TRBV7-3 and TRBJ2-1 provide the parts outside the CDR3, is GAGVSQTPSNKVTEKGKYVELRCDPISGHTALYWYRQSLGQGPEFLIYFQGTGAADDSGLPNDRFFAVRPEGSVSTLKIQRTERGDSAVYLCASSGGPYNEQFFGPGTRLTVL.

V and J are TRBV28 and TRBJ2-7; 13 bases fit TRBD2. Trimming at V came to 3 bases and at J to 2 bases, leaving 1 base not matched to a gene. The CDR3 has 15 amino acids. The germline CDR1 and CDR2 sequences are MDHEN and SYDVKM. DNA of the CDR3: TGTGCCAGCAGTTTGGGACTAGCGGGGCCCTACGAGCAGTACTTC. Translated, it gives CASSLGLAGPYEQYF.

This rearrangement joins TRBV18 to TRBJ2-2; D unclear. V dropped 6 bases and J dropped 6 bases, with 5 bases sitting between them. This CDR3 contains 11 residues. CDR1 is KGHSH, CDR2 LQKENI, per germline. This chain's CDR3 is CASSGPGELFF. Here the CDR3 DNA reads TGTGCCAGCTCTGGGCCCGGGGAGCTGTTTTTT.

The chain recombines TRBV28 with TRBJ1-3, with 7 bases that match TRBD1. Germline-derived CDR1 and CDR2 are MDHEN and SYDVKM. V trimming: 7 bases; J trimming: 2 bases; junction bases outside the gene matches: 2. The CDR3 spans 13 residues. The CDR3 DNA sequence: TGTGCCAGCACTCAGGGGGCTGGAAACACCATATATTTT. It is translated as CASTQGAGNTIYF.

The chain is built from TRBV5-1 and TRBJ2-1; 9 bases are shared with TRBD2. The CDR3 sequence is 15 residues long. The V gene's germline CDR1 is SGHRS and CDR2 YFSETQ. J was trimmed by 9 bases and V by 0 bases; bases with no gene match: 7. Here the CDR3 DNA reads TGCGCCAGCAGCTTGGATGCGGGAGGGCCCCCTGAGCAGTTCTTC. It codes for CASSLDAGGPPEQFF.

CDR3 in DNA: TGCGCCAGCAGCAAACTAGGCACCTCTGGGGCCAACGTCCTGACTTTC. This sequence encodes CASSKLGTSGANVLTF. This chain connects TRBV5-1 to TRBJ2-6; D perhaps matches TRBD2 (5 bases). Germline V lookup: CDR1 SGHRS, CDR2 YFSETQ. The germline V and J ends were trimmed by 4 bases and 0 bases, with 11 bases remaining between them. The CDR3 length is 16 residues.